A selection of T cell receptor beta chains follows, all from one sample in a study of blood T cell repertoires in COVID-19. Sequencing was performed with immunoSEQ multiplex PCR; in TCRdb, only in-frame clones are kept and a portion is missing. The sample includes some 300,000 clones, around 90% of them seen just once. What was sequenced was peripheral blood. The receptors stem from a woman in her forties with COVID-19, enrolled during active disease. The CDR3 runs from the conserved cysteine through the conserved F or W. A D gene is named only where the DNA matches it firmly. For some rows the clone size is stated as once, few or many, or as a class when expanded; others skip it.

abundance,d_gene,v_gene,j_gene,CDR3aa,CDR3nt
once,-,TRBV5-4,TRBJ2-7,CASSGTDRYEQYF,TGTGCCAGCAGCGGTACCGACAGATACGAGCAGTACTTC
-,TRBD1,TRBV7-3,TRBJ1-1,CASSTGQGLGTEAFF,TGTGCCAGCAGCACTGGACAGGGGCTAGGCACTGAAGCTTTCTTT
-,-,TRBV4-3,TRBJ1-1,CASSQVFNTEAFF,TGCGCCAGCAGCCAAGTCTTCAACACTGAAGCTTTCTTT
-,TRBD1,TRBV27,TRBJ2-5,CASSFSGDRGTQETQYF,TGTGCCAGCAGTTTCTCCGGGGACAGGGGGACCCAAGAGACCCAGTACTTC
-,-,TRBV3-1/TRBV3-2,TRBJ1-1,CASSQDAGYTEAFF,TGTGCCAGCAGCCAAGATGCAGGGTACACTGAAGCTTTCTTT
-,TRBD1,TRBV28,TRBJ1-1,CASIQGQLNTEAFF,TGTGCCAGCATCCAGGGACAGCTAAACACTGAAGCTTTCTTT
-,-,TRBV4-3,TRBJ1-2,CASSQDSRGALPNYGYTF,TGCGCCAGCAGCCAAGATTCTCGGGGGGCGCTACCAAACTATGGCTACACCTTC
-,TRBD1,TRBV5-5,TRBJ1-5,CASSPGTGGIGQPQHF,TGTGCCAGCAGCCCGGGGACAGGGGGCATAGGACAGCCCCAGCATTTT
few,TRBD1,TRBV5-4,TRBJ2-5,CASIPDRGETQYF,TGTGCCAGCATCCCGGACAGGGGAGAGACCCAGTACTTC
-,TRBD2,TRBV6-1,TRBJ2-2,CASSESGVNTGELFF,TGTGCCAGCAGTGAAAGCGGGGTGAACACCGGGGAGCTGTTTTTT
-,-,TRBV7-2,TRBJ2-7,CASSFLQGSYEQYF,TGTGCCAGCAGCTTTTTACAGGGTTCCTACGAGCAGTACTTC
-,-,TRBV12-3/TRBV12-4,TRBJ2-7,CASSLMYGYEQYF,TGTGCCAGCAGCCTAATGTACGGGTACGAGCAGTACTTC
-,-,TRBV24-1,TRBJ2-1,CATSDLNEQFF,TGTGCCACCAGTGATCTTAATGAGCAGTTCTTC
-,-,TRBV24-1,TRBJ2-1,CATSSDRSYNEQFF,TGTGCCACCAGCTCGGACAGAAGCTACAATGAGCAGTTCTTC
-,-,TRBV7-2,TRBJ1-6,CASSLVAQNNSPLHF,TGTGCCAGCAGCTTAGTTGCTCAGAATAATTCACCCCTCCACTTT
once,TRBD1,TRBV5-5,TRBJ2-7,CASSLADRAPRYF,TGTGCCAGCAGCTTGGCGGACAGGGCCCCTCGGTACTTC
-,-,TRBV2,TRBJ2-5,CASKTPPQETQYF,TGTGCCAGCAAGACACCGCCCCAAGAGACCCAGTACTTC
-,TRBD1,TRBV30,TRBJ1-3,CAWSVLAGGGNTIYF,TGTGCCTGGAGTGTTTTAGCAGGGGGTGGAAACACCATATATTTT
few,-,TRBV19,TRBJ2-3,CASSIRGMEKDTQYF,TGTGCCAGTAGTATTCGCGGGATGGAGAAAGATACGCAGTATTTT
-,TRBD1,TRBV7-9,TRBJ2-1,CASSSTGVSYNEQFF,TGTGCCAGCAGCTCGACAGGGGTTTCCTACAATGAGCAGTTCTTC
-,TRBD2,TRBV3-1/TRBV3-2,TRBJ2-1,CASTPAGSSYNEQFF,TGTGCCAGCACCCCAGCGGGGAGCTCCTACAATGAGCAGTTCTTC
-,TRBD2,TRBV14,TRBJ2-5,CASSQDGLAKETQYF,TGTGCCAGCAGCCAAGATGGACTAGCAAAAGAGACCCAGTACTTC
-,TRBD1,TRBV6-1,TRBJ2-1,CATAIDREYNEQFF,TGTGCCACCGCGATAGACAGGGAGTACAATGAGCAGTTCTTC
-,TRBD2,TRBV4-3,TRBJ2-1,CASSQGARGDSYNEQFF,TGCGCCAGCAGCCAAGGGGCACGGGGGGACTCCTACAATGAGCAGTTCTTC
-,-,TRBV27,TRBJ2-7,CASSLSFYEQYF,TGTGCCAGCAGTTTATCCTTTTACGAGCAGTACTTC
-,TRBD1,TRBV18,TRBJ1-2,CASSLDRAEGYGYTF,TGTGCCAGCTCACTGGACAGGGCTGAGGGCTATGGCTACACCTTC
-,-,TRBV28,TRBJ2-7,CASNKQTGNLYEQYF,TGTGCCAGCAATAAACAGACAGGAAATCTCTACGAGCAGTACTTC
-,-,TRBV7-7,TRBJ2-3,CASSLDGITDTQYF,TGTGCTAGCAGCTTAGATGGCATCACAGATACGCAGTATTTT
-,-,TRBV18,TRBJ1-2,CASSKIQTDYGYTF,TGTGCCAGCTCGAAAATTCAGACAGATTATGGCTACACCTTC
-,TRBD1,TRBV5-1,TRBJ2-7,CASSNRQGSSYEQYF,TGCGCCAGCAGCAACCGACAGGGTAGCTCCTACGAGCAGTACTTC
-,TRBD1,TRBV6-6,TRBJ1-1,CASSPWDRGFMNTEAFF,TGTGCCAGCAGTCCTTGGGACAGGGGTTTCATGAACACTGAAGCTTTCTTT
-,TRBD1,TRBV7-6,TRBJ1-1,CASSLRTTGGLTEAFF,TGTGCCAGCAGCTTACGCACGACAGGGGGTTTGACTGAAGCTTTCTTT
-,TRBD1,TRBV6-5,TRBJ1-1,CASSYIQTGATTEAFF,TGTGCCAGCAGTTACATTCAGACAGGGGCAACCACTGAAGCTTTCTTT
-,TRBD1,TRBV2,TRBJ2-7,CASKGQGYEQYF,TGTGCCAGCAAAGGACAGGGCTACGAGCAGTACTTC
-,-,TRBV19,TRBJ1-5,CASNPTVSNSNQPQHF,TGTGCCAGTAACCCGACAGTCTCTAATAGCAATCAGCCCCAGCATTTT
-,TRBD1,TRBV28,TRBJ1-2,CATGGNYGYTF,TGTGCCACAGGGGGGAACTATGGCTACACCTTC
few,TRBD1,TRBV4-1,TRBJ1-6,CASSQGRQGRSSPLHF,TGCGCCAGCAGCCAGGGAAGACAGGGTAGGTCTTCACCCCTCCACTTT
-,TRBD1,TRBV29-1,TRBJ1-4,CSVATGGIEKLFF,TGCAGCGTTGCTACAGGGGGTATTGAAAAACTGTTTTTT
-,-,TRBV5-1,TRBJ1-4,CASSLETGSEKLFF,TGCGCCAGCAGCTTGGAAACAGGGAGCGAAAAACTGTTTTTT
-,TRBD1,TRBV9,TRBJ2-5,CASSVVGGSVQETQYF,TGTGCCAGCAGCGTAGTAGGGGGCAGTGTCCAAGAGACCCAGTACTTC
-,-,TRBV27,TRBJ2-7,CASSLSYPGAYEQYF,TGTGCCAGCAGTTTATCGTACCCGGGAGCGTACGAGCAGTACTTC
-,TRBD1,TRBV28,TRBJ1-2,CASSRTGKKYGYTF,TGTGCCAGCAGCCGGACAGGAAAGAAGTATGGCTACACCTTC
-,-,TRBV30,TRBJ1-5,CAWSRGNQPQHF,TGTGCCTGGAGTAGGGGAAATCAGCCCCAGCATTTT
-,TRBD1,TRBV5-6,TRBJ1-1,CASSFGQGTGIHTEAFF,TGTGCCAGCAGCTTTGGACAGGGGACGGGAATTCACACTGAAGCTTTCTTT
-,-,TRBV29-1,TRBJ1-2,CSVGPGDGYTF,TGCAGCGTTGGGCCCGGGGATGGCTACACCTTC
once,TRBD1,TRBV3-1/TRBV3-2,TRBJ2-7,CASSLRTGYEQYF,TGTGCCAGCAGCCTAAGGACAGGCTACGAGCAGTACTTC
-,TRBD2,TRBV7-2,TRBJ2-3,CASSPLGLAGITDTQYF,TGTGCCAGCAGCCCCCTCGGGCTAGCGGGGATCACAGATACGCAGTATTTT
-,-,TRBV27,TRBJ2-7,CASSLAASAYEQYF,TGTGCCAGCAGTTTAGCGGCTAGTGCCTACGAGCAGTACTTC
-,-,TRBV9,TRBJ2-2,CASSTGHIVTGELFF,TGTGCCAGCAGCACGGGACACATTGTCACCGGGGAGCTGTTTTTT
-,-,TRBV5-1,TRBJ2-1,CASSQDSQSYNEQFF,TGCGCCAGCAGCCAGGACAGCCAGAGCTACAATGAGCAGTTCTTC
once,-,TRBV5-1,TRBJ1-2,CASQREDYGYTF,TGCGCCAGCCAGCGGGAGGACTATGGCTACACCTTC
-,-,TRBV28,TRBJ1-3,CASSTGITGNTIYF,TGTGCCAGCAGTACAGGGATTACTGGAAACACCATATATTTT
-,TRBD1,TRBV15,TRBJ1-3,CATSRVVGQGSRNTIYF,TGTGCCACCAGCAGAGTCGTGGGACAGGGGAGCAGAAACACCATATATTTT
once,-,TRBV7-9,TRBJ2-7,CASSLNGGEQYF,TGTGCCAGCAGCTTAAACGGAGGCGAGCAGTACTTC